This TCR beta chain appears in the sequencing data of a study of tumor-infiltrating lymphocytes in primary liver carcinoma. Comment on this clonotype: No antigen is known for it.

Findings of the study overall: It was observed that only about 7.5-25% of the top clones appeared in every one of the five tumor regions.

Synthesis of TCR beta cDNA was carried out from 450 to 650 ng total RNA with a constant-region primer. Amplification in three nested multiplex PCR rounds with slightly modified ARM-PCR gave rise to TCR beta libraries. With TRBV1-TRBV30 forward primers and a C-beta reverse primer, the first two PCR rounds were run for roughly 10 cycles each. TCRdb redid the calling of the multiplex PCR reads with MiXCR, one entry per CDR3 protein. The sample carries 100,000 to 150,000 distinct CDR3 sequences, 55% to 75% recorded once. The CDR3 is made up of 14 amino acids. Germline CDR1 SGHAT, CDR2 FQNNGV. Deletions cut 3 bases from V and 7 bases from J, with 14 bases between. The tissue used was unsorted bulk material of about 20-33 mg. RNA and DNA were co-extracted from it with the AllPrep DNA/RNA mini kit.

Sequencing was carried out using liver tumor tissue from sampling region 1. Regarding subset: tumor region T1, superior pole. The TCR sequence derives from a woman between 55 and 75 years old with primary liver carcinoma and hepatitis B virus infection. The chain carries TRBV11-2 and TRBJ2-3; D gene ambiguous. CDR3 DNA: TGTGCCAGCAGCTTTGAAGTCGGCCGAAATACGCAGTATTTT. Amino acids: CASSFEVGRNTQYF. The complete variable domain, with remaining parts taken from reference TRBV11-2 and TRBJ2-3, reads EAGVAQSPRYKIIEKRQSVAFWCNPISGHATLYWYQQILGQGPKLLIQFQNNGVVDDSQLPKDRFSAERLKGVDSTLKIQPAKLEDSAVYLCASSFEVGRNTQYFGPGTRLTVL.